These 20 T cell receptor beta chains originate from one sample sequenced in a study of blood T cells in healthy people across ages. A second PCR, run for about 7 to 11 cycles, used a sample-barcoded 5' primer plus a J-beta primer mix. TCRdb itself ran the 5' RACE reads through MiXCR, one entry per CDR3 protein. The sample has roughly 1,000,000 distinct CDR3 sequences, roughly a quarter seen once. This same sample was also taken into another study, of T cells of mothers and their children.

Sequencing was performed on blood. Receptors were obtained from a girl aged 2 to 9 in good health.

The V gene is TRBV29-1, the J gene TRBJ2-6; no firm D call. The V gene lost 6 bases and the J gene lost 0 bases, with 6 bases spanning the gap. This CDR3 is 13 amino acids long. Looked up from germline, CDR1 is SQVTM and CDR2 is ANQGSEA. The CDR3 sequence is CSVGFSGANVLTF. The CDR3 nucleotides read TGCAGCGTCGGGTTCTCTGGGGCCAACGTCCTGACTTTC. Full variable domain (missing parts from reference TRBV29-1 and TRBJ2-6): SAVISQKPSRDICQRGTSLTIQCQVDSQVTMMFWYRQQPGQSLTLIATANQGSEATYESGFVIDKFPISRPNLTFSTLTVSNMSPEDSSIYLCSVGFSGANVLTFGAGSRLTVL.

The V call is TRBV6-5, the J call TRBJ1-3; TRBD1 agrees at 9 bases. Germline lookup yields CDR1 MNHEY and CDR2 SVGAGI. CDR3 length: 15 amino acids. J gave up 2 bases and V 5 bases, and 4 bases lay outside the gene matches. In DNA, the CDR3 is TGTGCCAGCAGTCCACAGGGGGCTACTGGAAACACCATATATTTT. Translated: CASSPQGATGNTIYF.

The table lists this clonotype with many counts. J is TRBJ2-7 and V is TRBV7-9; a possible D gene is TRBD2 (6 bases). Trimming cost V 5 bases and J 3 bases, with 8 bases left between them. The CDR3 consists of 12 residues. Looked up from germline, CDR1 is SEHNR and CDR2 is FQNEAQ (reference sequence). This CDR3 is CASSATSYEQYF. CDR3 bases: TGTGCCAGCAGCGCGACTAGCTACGAGCAGTACTTC.

The V and J genes are TRBV6-5 and TRBJ2-7; TRBD1 matches at 9 bases. The V gene's germline CDR1 is MNHEY and CDR2 SVGAGI. The CDR3 has 15 residues. Trimming removed 6 bases from V and 5 bases from J; junction bases left unmatched: 11. This chain's CDR3 is CASRRKPGQGDEQYF. For the CDR3, the DNA is TGTGCCAGCAGAAGAAAACCGGGACAGGGAGACGAGCAGTACTTC.

As to this clonotype: An end of the junction does not agree with germline; a read error may underlie this. The chain joins TRBV7-3 to TRBJ2-4; TRBD2 aligns across 8 bases. Germline CDR1 is SGHTA and CDR2 is FQGTGA. This CDR3 is 14 amino acids long. CDR3 amino acids: CASSLELAVNIQYF. The CDR3, as DNA: TGTGCTAGCAGCTTAGAACTAGCGGTAAACATTCAGTACTTC.

Only a few counts were recorded for this clonotype. The chain employs TRBV7-9 and TRBJ2-2; 7 bases map to TRBD2. The CDR3 spans 14 residues. Germline V gene sequence: CDR1 SEHNR, CDR2 FQNEAQ (reference sequence). J was trimmed by 5 bases and V by 4 bases; bases with no gene match: 4. The CDR3 DNA is TGTGCCAGCAGCTCGACTAGCAGTACCGGGGAGCTGTTTTTT. Its translation is CASSSTSSTGELFF.

The chain couples TRBV10-3 to TRBJ2-3; D remains unclear. Trimming left V 4 bases short and J 2 bases short, with 13 bases between. The length of the CDR3 is 15 residues. The germline V gene encodes CDR1 ENHRY and CDR2 SYGVKD. The CDR3 loop reads CAISAAEPYTDTQYF. CDR3 sequence (DNA): TGTGCCATCAGTGCCGCGGAGCCCTACACAGATACGCAGTATTTT.

The chain couples TRBV2 to TRBJ2-7; 8 bases map to TRBD2. Looked up from germline, CDR1 is SNHLY and CDR2 is FYNNEI. V lost 8 bases, J lost 1 base, and 7 bases stayed unmatched. The CDR3 is made up of 14 amino acids. As DNA, the CDR3 is TGTGCCAGCCTCTCCCGGGGGGGATCCTACGAGCAGTACTTC. This sequence encodes CASLSRGGSYEQYF.

In this sample, this clonotype turned up a few times. The chain carries TRBV5-1 and TRBJ1-1, with 9 bases that match TRBD1. Germline values: CDR1 SGHRS, CDR2 YFSETQ. CDR3 length: 16 amino acids. With 3 bases clipped from V and 1 base from J, the junction kept 7 bases outside the gene matches. CDR3 bases: TGCGCCAGCAGCTCCGGGACAGGGAGGGCGAACACTGAAGCTTTCTTT. Translated: CASSSGTGRANTEAFF.

This sequence joins TRBV20-1 and TRBJ1-1; D remains unclear. The CDR3 is made up of 13 amino acids. Germline loops: CDR1 DFQATT, CDR2 SNEGSKA (reference sequence). With 5 bases removed from V and 0 bases from J, the gap between germline ends came to 10 bases. The CDR3 spells CSAFPTLNTEAFF. CDR3 DNA sequence: TGCAGTGCTTTTCCGACTCTGAACACTGAAGCTTTCTTT.

The J gene is TRBJ2-5, the V gene TRBV28, with D possibly matching TRBD2 (5 bases). The DNA end is a closer match to TRBJ2-1, so the J assignment may be wrong. The CDR3 length is 12 residues. Germline V lookup: CDR1 MDHEN, CDR2 SYDVKM. The CDR3, as DNA: TGTGCCAGCAGTTCCGGACTGGTTGAGCAGTTCTTC. Translated, it gives CASSSGLVEQFF.

This clonotype was counted between two and nine times. An end of the junction differs from the germline gene, which may be a read error. The chain combines TRBV29-1 with TRBJ1-4; D unclear. CDR3 length: 15 residues. Looked up from germline, CDR1 is SQVTM and CDR2 is ANQGSEA. CDR3 residues: CSVEVWEATNEELFF. Here the CDR3 DNA reads TGCAGCGTTGAAGTGTGGGAGGCGACTAATGAAGAACTGTTTTTT.

This clonotype was observed a few times. This CDR3 is CASGLAGGRPGYQFF. The CDR3 region has the DNA TGTGCCAGCGGCCTAGCGGGGGGTCGACCTGGGTACCAGTTCTTC. This chain joins TRBV3-1 and TRBJ2-1; TRBD2 matches 11 bases. Germline CDR1 and CDR2: LGHDT and YNNKEL (reference sequence). With V trimmed by 8 bases and J by 13 bases, 16 bases remained unmatched. The CDR3 loop spans 15 amino acids.

This rearrangement joins TRBV27 to TRBJ2-5, with 9 bases fitting TRBD1. Near its end, the DNA agrees better with TRBJ2-1, so the J call may be wrong. This CDR3 region has 15 residues. Germline V lookup: CDR1 MNHEY, CDR2 SMNVEV (reference sequence). The DNA for the CDR3 is TGTGCCAGCGGTAATTACAGGGGGCGCCTGAATGAGCAGTTCTTC. Its protein is CASGNYRGRLNEQFF.

The V gene is TRBV29-1, the J gene TRBJ2-1, with a tentative D call TRBD1 (6 bases). CDR1 is SQVTM, CDR2 ANQGSEA, per germline. The CDR3 runs to 13 residues. Between the trimmed V and J ends, which lost 4 bases and 2 bases, there was a span of 9 bases. CDR3 sequence: CSVGTVTYNEQFF. The CDR3 DNA reads as TGCAGCGTTGGGACAGTCACCTACAATGAGCAGTTCTTC.

This clonotype was seen a handful of times. This sequence joins TRBV10-3 and TRBJ2-5, with D perhaps given as TRBD1 or TRBD2 (5 bases each). CDR3 length equals 14 residues. Germline CDR1 is ENHRY and CDR2 is SYGVKD. With 8 bases removed from V and 4 bases from J, the gap between germline ends came to 17 bases. DNA for the CDR3: TGTGCCATCTCCGGGGCGGATGGGGCAGAGACCCAGTACTTC. It yields the protein CAISGADGAETQYF.

This clonotype showed up just a few times. The CDR3: CASSSGPIMNTEAFF. In nucleotides, the CDR3 is TGTGCCAGCAGTTCCGGACCCATCATGAACACTGAAGCTTTCTTT. This rearrangement joins TRBV7-8 to TRBJ1-1; D is unresolved. The germline gives CDR1 SGHVS, CDR2 FQNEAQ. This CDR3 contains 15 residues. Deletions cut 6 bases from V and 0 bases from J, with 14 bases between.

In this sample, this clonotype turned up a few times. This chain links TRBV5-1 with TRBJ1-1, with 9 bases that match TRBD1. With V trimmed by 1 base and J by 2 bases, 3 bases remained unmatched. The CDR3 is 15 amino acids. Germline assignment: CDR1 SGHRS and CDR2 YFSETQ. Written as DNA, the CDR3 is TGCGCCAGCAGCTTGAGACAGGGGGGTAACACTGAAGCTTTCTTT. Translation: CASSLRQGGNTEAFF.

The V and J genes are TRBV10-3 and TRBJ2-5; 11 bases are shared with TRBD1. Matching the DNA end better, TRBJ2-1 makes the J call doubtful. This CDR3 contains 14 residues. The germline V gene encodes CDR1 ENHRY and CDR2 SYGVKD. The CDR3 nucleotides read TGTGCCATCAGTGAAGGGACAGGGGGTGCTGAGCAGTTCTTC. Encoded protein: CAISEGTGGAEQFF.

This clonotype has only a few counts. The chain uses TRBV3-1 and TRBJ2-3; no firm D call. CDR1 and CDR2 (germline): LGHDT, YNNKEL (reference sequence). Deletions cut 2 bases from V and 2 bases from J, with 11 bases between. The CDR3 has 15 amino acids. The CDR3 spells CASSQYLGYTDTQYF. The CDR3 nucleotides read TGTGCCAGCAGCCAATATCTTGGCTACACAGATACGCAGTATTTT.